The 15 T cell receptor beta chains below all came from one sample that was sequenced in a study of metastatic and nonmetastatic thyroid tumors (dated by TCRdb to about 2020). Libraries were made using PCR. TCRdb lists the instrument as Illumina HiSeq 4000. The public reads were reanalyzed by TCRdb: fastp trimming at Q25, MiXCR alignment, in-frame beta chains only. The sample profile shows around 19,000 clones; around a third of them were found once. The ten largest account for over 12% of the sample. No treatment had been received by any patient before thyroid surgery. The sequenced material came from blood. The receptors come from a female donor with papillary thyroid cancer or a benign thyroid nodule (not recorded which). Some clones in this sample may be carry-over from other donors' samples.

This clone has a count of ten or more. V usage is TRBV6-2 or TRBV6-3 and J usage is TRBJ2-6; D not resolved. The CDR3 has 14 amino acids. Between the trimmed V and J ends, which lost 5 bases and 0 bases, there was a span of 5 bases. Per germline, CDR1 MNHEY and CDR2 SVGEGT. The CDR3 nucleotides read TGTGCCAGCAGTGACAACTCTGGGGCCAACGTCCTGACTTTC. The encoded protein is CASSDNSGANVLTF.

Many counts were recorded for this clone. The V and J genes are TRBV18 and TRBJ2-5; D is undetermined. CDR1 and CDR2 from the germline V gene are KGHSH and LQKENI. V was shortened by 0 bases and J by 3 bases, with 8 bases between the two germline ends. This CDR3 contains 14 residues. In DNA form, the CDR3 reads TGTGCCAGCTCACCACCGTCGATGAAAGAGACCCAGTACTTC. Translation: CASSPPSMKETQYF.

J is TRBJ1-3 and V is TRBV6-1, with D tentatively TRBD1 (6 bases). Germline CDR1 MNHNS, CDR2 SASEGT. V was clipped by 3 bases and J by 4 bases, with 16 bases between them. This CDR3 spans 16 amino acids. The CDR3 loop is CASSEAGGGSGNTIYF. CDR3 DNA sequence: TGTGCCAGCAGTGAGGCGGGGGGCGGGTCGGGAAACACCATATATTTT.

This clone was observed many times. The chain employs TRBV27 and TRBJ2-3; D possibly corresponds to TRBD2 (5 bases). CDR1 is MNHEY, CDR2 SMNVEV, per germline (reference sequence). Trimming shortened V by 1 base and J by 1 base, and 15 bases separated the two germline ends. This CDR3 comprises 17 residues. The CDR3 loop reads CASSLFIGFGGTDTQYF. The CDR3 bases are TGTGCCAGCAGTTTATTCATTGGGTTCGGGGGCACAGATACGCAGTATTTT.

J is TRBJ1-5 and V is TRBV20-1; 7 nucleotides align to TRBD1. CDR3 size: 14 residues. V shed 1 base and J 6 bases; nucleotides not matched to a gene: 6. CDR1 is DFQATT and CDR2 is SNEGSKA in the germline V gene (reference sequence). In nucleotides, the CDR3 is TGCAGTGCTAGAGGTCACAGGGGAATTCAGCCCCAGCATTTT. Translation gives CSARGHRGIQPQHF.

In this sample, this clone turned up many times. The V gene is TRBV20-1, the J gene TRBJ2-3; D not resolved. Germline CDR1 is DFQATT and CDR2 is SNEGSKA (reference sequence). Between the trimmed V and J ends, which lost 6 bases and 0 bases, there was a span of 10 bases. The CDR3 is 13 amino acids. The CDR3 DNA is TGCAGTGCCCCGAGCGAGAGCACAGATACGCAGTATTTT. This encodes CSAPSESTDTQYF.

This clone has ten or more counts. The genes are TRBV11-2 and TRBJ2-3, with TRBD2 as a possible D gene (7 bases). V lost 3 bases and J 0 bases, leaving 10 bases between the germline ends. Germline V gene lookup returns CDR1 SGHAT and CDR2 FQNNGV. CDR3 length: 15 amino acids. The CDR3 region is CASSLGGASTDTQYF. The CDR3 DNA is TGTGCCAGCAGCTTGGGGGGGGCTAGCACAGATACGCAGTATTTT.

By share, this clone counts as medium-sized. J is TRBJ1-6 and V is TRBV20-1, with a tentative D call TRBD1 (5 bases). The CDR3 runs to 13 residues. V was shortened by 6 bases and J by 10 bases, with 16 bases between the two germline ends. The germline V gene has CDR1 DFQATT and CDR2 SNEGSKA (reference sequence). CDR3 coding DNA: TGCAGTGCAGAAAGTAACAGGAAGTCACCCCTCCACTTT. This translates into CSAESNRKSPLHF.

A remark on this clone: One junction end does not reproduce the germline sequence, and a read error may be involved. This sequence joins TRBV7-9 and TRBJ2-1; tentatively, D is TRBD1 (6 bases). Germline CDR1 reads SEHNR; CDR2 reads FQNEAQ (reference sequence). The CDR3 runs to 14 residues. CDR3 amino acids: CASSRTDNVNEQFF. DNA of the CDR3: TGTGCGAGCAGCAGGACAGACAATGTGAATGAGCAGTTCTTC.

This chain uses TRBV30 with TRBJ1-4; D not certain. The CDR3 is 14 residues long. Trimming removed 0 bases from V and 2 bases from J, with 7 bases in between. CDR1 is GTSNPN and CDR2 is SVGIG in the germline V gene (reference sequence). The CDR3, as DNA: TGTGCCTGGAGTGTACTCGGGACTAATGAAAAACTGTTTTTT. Residues: CAWSVLGTNEKLFF. Looking up the rest from reference TRBV30 and TRBJ1-4 gives the full variable domain: SQTIHQWPATLVQPVGSPLSLECTVEGTSNPNLYWYRQAAGRGLQLLFYSVGIGQISSEVPQNLSASRPQDRQFILSSKKLLLSDSGFYLCAWSVLGTNEKLFFGSGTQLSVL.

This clone has ten or more counts. This chain connects TRBV18 to TRBJ2-3; 13 bases align to TRBD2. CDR3 size: 18 residues. Germline V gene data show CDR1 as KGHSH and CDR2 as LQKENI. J was trimmed by 2 bases and V by 2 bases; bases with no gene match: 7. The CDR3 nucleotides read TGTGCCAGCTCACCAAGGACTAGCGGGAGTGGTTACACAGATACGCAGTATTTT. It codes for CASSPRTSGSGYTDTQYF. Combining the CDR3 with reference TRBV18 and TRBJ2-3 gives the whole variable domain NAGVMQNPRHLVRRRGQEARLRCSPMKGHSHVYWYRQLPEEGLKFMVYLQKENIIDESGMPKERFSAEFPKEGPSILRIQQVVRGDSAAYFCASSPRTSGSGYTDTQYFGPGTRLTVL.

This clone was seen more than once but under ten times. The rearrangement links TRBV27 to TRBJ2-7; possibly TRBD1 or TRBD2 for D (5 bases each). V shed 5 bases and J shed 6 bases, with 14 bases lying between them. This CDR3 contains 13 residues. Looked up from germline, CDR1 is MNHEY and CDR2 is SMNVEV (reference sequence). CDR3 bases: TGTGCCAGCAGTCTGGGGGAATTGGGCGAGCAGTACTTC. It encodes CASSLGELGEQYF.

In its sample, this clone ranks as medium-sized. V and J are TRBV19 and TRBJ1-1, with D unresolved. The CDR3 length is 15 residues. Per germline, CDR1 LNHDA and CDR2 SQIVND (reference sequence). V lost 1 base to trimming and J lost 1 base, with 10 bases between them. The CDR3 nucleotides read TGTGCCAGTAGTATAGGTCCCGGGAGGAACACTGAAGCTTTCTTT. This sequence encodes CASSIGPGRNTEAFF.

This clone is labeled as medium-sized. The V and J genes are TRBV4-1 and TRBJ1-3; D gene uncertain. The germline CDR1 and CDR2 sequences are MGHRA and YSYEKL. V was cut by 5 bases and J by 2 bases, with 10 bases left in between. This CDR3 is built from 14 residues. The CDR3, as DNA: TGCGCCAGCAGCGGCCCAGGTACTGGAAACACCATATATTTT. This sequence encodes CASSGPGTGNTIYF.

In its sample, this clone ranks as medium-sized. This chain links TRBV30 with TRBJ2-7, with 7 bases that match TRBD2. Trimming cost V 2 bases and J 4 bases; bases outside gene matches: 2. The CDR3 is made up of 12 amino acids. Germline-derived CDR1 and CDR2 are GTSNPN and SVGIG (reference sequence). The CDR3: CAWSPGGYEQYF. The CDR3 DNA reads as TGTGCCTGGAGTCCGGGGGGTTACGAGCAGTACTTC. Full variable domain (missing parts from reference TRBV30 and TRBJ2-7): SQTIHQWPATLVQPVGSPLSLECTVEGTSNPNLYWYRQAAGRGLQLLFYSVGIGQISSEVPQNLSASRPQDRQFILSSKKLLLSDSGFYLCAWSPGGYEQYFGPGTRLTVT.